Below, 23 T cell receptor beta chains from the same sample are listed, as sequenced in a study of cytomegalovirus exposure and HLA in healthy donors. The PCR used 60 Vbeta and 13 Jbeta primers. Using immunoSEQ multiplex PCR, the repertoire was profiled, and TCRdb retains in-frame clones only, with some absent. The sample comprises approximately 200,000 clones, about 81% of which are singletons, and 6.5% rests with the top ten. The source material was PBMCs. All receptors come from a woman in her forties or fifties in good health and CMV-seropositive.

The chain employs TRBV29-1 and TRBJ2-3; the match to TRBD2 covers 8 bases. The trim removed 3 bases at V and 3 bases at J, leaving 8 bases unmatched. Germline V gene sequence: CDR1 SQVTM, CDR2 ANQGSEA. The CDR3 has 15 residues. In DNA, the CDR3 is TGCAGCGTTGAGTGGAGCGGGAGAGGGACAGATACGCAGTATTTT. This sequence encodes CSVEWSGRGTDTQYF.

The chain carries TRBV5-1 and TRBJ2-2, with a weak D call TRBD2 (6 bases). Germline V gives CDR1 SGHRS, CDR2 YFSETQ. Trimming took 1 base from V and 8 from J, leaving 12 bases between them. The CDR3 contains 14 residues. CDR3: CASSLTGASGELFF. CDR3 nucleotide sequence: TGCGCCAGCAGCTTGACGGGAGCTTCTGGGGAGCTGTTTTTT.

This chain links TRBV10-3 with TRBJ1-6; D may be TRBD1 (6 bases). The CDR3 loop spans 14 amino acids. The V and J ends lost 2 bases and 7 bases respectively, with 9 bases between them. The germline gives CDR1 ENHRY, CDR2 SYGVKD. CDR3 loop: CAISEQGPNSPLHF. In nucleotides, the CDR3 is TGTGCCATCAGTGAGCAGGGGCCCAATTCACCCCTCCACTTT.

The V gene is TRBV28, the J gene TRBJ1-2; no clear D gene. Trimming removed 5 bases from V and 8 bases from J, with 21 bases in between. Germline CDR1 is MDHEN and CDR2 is SYDVKM. The CDR3 extends over 15 amino acids. The CDR3 region is CASSPAVGIQRGYTF. CDR3 DNA sequence: TGTGCCAGCAGTCCAGCTGTAGGGATTCAGCGGGGCTACACCTTC.

The genes are TRBV29-1 and TRBJ2-1; 8 bases map to TRBD2. The length of the CDR3 is 14 residues. The germline CDR1 and CDR2 sequences are SQVTM and ANQGSEA. Germline trimming cut 7 bases from V and 4 bases from J; bases unmatched to any gene: 9. In DNA, the CDR3 is TGCAGCGCCGTTCGACTAGCGTCTTACAATGAGCAGTTCTTC. The encoded protein is CSAVRLASYNEQFF.

The V gene is TRBV10-3, the J gene TRBJ2-1; 7 bases are a match to TRBD1. Per germline, CDR1 ENHRY and CDR2 SYGVKD. The trim removed 4 bases at V and 12 bases at J, leaving 6 bases unmatched. The length of the CDR3 is 12 residues. For the CDR3, the DNA is TGTGCCATCAGTGGGACAGGTTTTTGGCAGTTCTTC. As protein: CAISGTGFWQFF.

This clone was detected once. The chain uses TRBV4-2 and TRBJ2-3, with D perhaps TRBD2 (5 bases). In germline, CDR1 is LGHNA, CDR2 YNFKEQ. The CDR3 spans 16 residues. Trimming shortened V by 1 base and J by 2 bases, and 13 bases separated the two germline ends. DNA of the CDR3: TGTGCCAGCAGCCAAGGAGAGGCAGCGGCCACAGATACGCAGTATTTT. Translated, it gives CASSQGEAAATDTQYF.

The J gene is TRBJ2-1, the V gene TRBV7-9; maybe TRBD1 (6 bases). The CDR3 sequence is 16 residues long. Germline CDR1 and CDR2: SEHNR and FQNEAQ (reference sequence). Trimming stripped 4 bases from V and 5 bases from J, with 18 bases between. CDR3 coding DNA: TGTGCCAGCAGCTCTCCAGGGGTCAGGACAAACAATGAGCAGTTCTTC. This gives the protein CASSSPGVRTNNEQFF.

The chain is built from TRBV18 and TRBJ2-5; 7 bases agree with TRBD1. The CDR3 totals 14 residues. Trimming removed 8 bases from V and 5 bases from J; junction bases left unmatched: 11. Per the germline V gene, CDR1 is KGHSH and CDR2 is LQKENI. CDR3 nucleotide sequence: TGTGCCAGCCGGGACAGCAGTTTTAGGGAGACCCAGTACTTC. Amino acid sequence: CASRDSSFRETQYF.

J is TRBJ2-2 and V is TRBV11-2, with 7 bases lining up with TRBD1. This CDR3 contains 16 residues. With 2 bases clipped from V and 1 base from J, the junction kept 4 bases outside the gene matches. Germline V CDR1 and CDR2: SGHAT, FQNNGV. The CDR3 here is CASSLFGTVNTGELFF. In DNA, the CDR3 is TGTGCCAGCAGCTTATTTGGGACAGTGAACACCGGGGAGCTGTTTTTT. Using reference TRBV11-2 and TRBJ2-2 for the parts outside the CDR3, the full variable domain is EAGVAQSPRYKIIEKRQSVAFWCNPISGHATLYWYQQILGQGPKLLIQFQNNGVVDDSQLPKDRFSAERLKGVDSTLKIQPAKLEDSAVYLCASSLFGTVNTGELFFGEGSRLTVL.

The chain carries TRBV15 and TRBJ1-5, with 7 bases matching TRBD1. The trim removed 5 bases at V and 4 bases at J, leaving 11 bases unmatched. The CDR3 length is 16 residues. CDR1 LNHNV and CDR2 YYDKDF come from the germline V gene (reference sequence). For the CDR3, the DNA is TGTGCCACCAGCCGCGGGGACAGCCTACCGAATCAGCCCCAGCATTTT. Translation: CATSRGDSLPNQPQHF.

The chain has TRBV4-1 and TRBJ2-7, with 7 bases that match TRBD1. The length of the CDR3 is 17 residues. Germline trimming cut 4 bases from V and 0 bases from J; bases unmatched to any gene: 12. In germline, CDR1 is MGHRA, CDR2 YSYEKL. The CDR3 reads CASSPVGSGTASYEQYF. In DNA form, the CDR3 reads TGCGCCAGCAGCCCGGTAGGGAGTGGGACAGCCTCCTACGAGCAGTACTTC.

The chain couples TRBV2 to TRBJ2-7; a possible D gene is TRBD1 (6 bases). Trimming removed 5 bases from V and 3 bases from J, with 17 bases in between. Germline V lookup: CDR1 SNHLY, CDR2 FYNNEI. There are 15 residues in the CDR3. This chain's CDR3 is CASSKEQGDRYEQYF. In DNA, the CDR3 is TGTGCCAGCAGTAAGGAACAGGGAGATCGCTACGAGCAGTACTTC.

The chain carries TRBV14 and TRBJ2-7, with unresolved D. With 0 bases removed from V and 3 bases from J, the gap between germline ends came to 9 bases. CDR1 is SGHDN, CDR2 FVKESK, per germline. This CDR3 comprises 14 residues. DNA for the CDR3: TGTGCCAGCAGCCAAGATCAGAACAGCTACGAGCAGTACTTC. Translation gives CASSQDQNSYEQYF.

This clone appeared a single time. The V call is TRBV28, the J call TRBJ2-1; 9 nucleotides match TRBD2. Trimming cost V 5 bases and J 5 bases; bases outside gene matches: 7. This CDR3 comprises 15 residues. Germline V gene lookup returns CDR1 MDHEN and CDR2 SYDVKM. The CDR3 nucleotides read TGTGCCAGCAGTCCCAGCGGGAGGTCCCACAATGAGCAGTTCTTC. It is translated as CASSPSGRSHNEQFF.

The rearrangement uses TRBV2 and TRBJ2-1; D possibly corresponds to TRBD2 (6 bases). The CDR3 runs 14 residues. The V and J ends lost 7 bases and 0 bases respectively, with 10 bases between them. The germline V gene has CDR1 SNHLY and CDR2 FYNNEI. In DNA, the CDR3 is TGTGCCAGCACCCGGGGGAGCTCCTACAATGAGCAGTTCTTC. Translating gives CASTRGSSYNEQFF.

The V gene is TRBV28, the J gene TRBJ1-2; 8 nucleotides align to TRBD1. CDR3 length: 17 residues. V shed 4 bases, J shed 4 bases, and the junction held 14 bases outside the gene matches. Germline V gives CDR1 MDHEN, CDR2 SYDVKM. The CDR3 here is CASSYGQGRNFSYGYTF. CDR3 in DNA: TGTGCCAGCAGTTACGGACAGGGAAGGAATTTTAGCTATGGCTACACCTTC.

The count of this clone is one. Here the CDR3 DNA reads TGTGCCAGCAGTTCCCAACGGCAGGGGGCCGCCTGGAATAACTATGGCTACACCTTC. This encodes CASSSQRQGAAWNNYGYTF. The chain links TRBV28 to TRBJ1-2; 8 bases agree with TRBD1. V trimming: 4 bases; J trimming: 1 base; junction bases outside the gene matches: 17. The CDR3 has 19 amino acids. The V gene's germline CDR1 is MDHEN and CDR2 SYDVKM.

The chain joins TRBV27 to TRBJ1-1, with D possibly TRBD1 on 6 matching bases. Trimming took off 7 bases at V and 0 bases at J, with 9 bases between the two ends. CDR1 MNHEY and CDR2 SMNVEV come from the germline V gene (reference sequence). The CDR3 loop spans 13 amino acids. As DNA, the CDR3 is TGTGCCAGCACCAGGGGTATGAACACTGAAGCTTTCTTT. Amino acids: CASTRGMNTEAFF.

The V call is TRBV28, the J call TRBJ1-5, with a tentative D call TRBD1 (5 bases). CDR3 length: 15 residues. Trimming took 3 bases from V and 1 from J, leaving 10 bases between them. Germline V gene lookup returns CDR1 MDHEN and CDR2 SYDVKM. The CDR3 sequence: CASSLAGRSNQPQHF. The DNA of the CDR3 is TGTGCCAGCAGTTTGGCAGGGCGGAGCAATCAGCCCCAGCATTTT. The whole variable domain, filled in from reference TRBV28 and TRBJ1-5, reads DVKVTQSSRYLVKRTGEKVFLECVQDMDHENMFWYRQDPGLGLRLIYFSYDVKMKEKGDIPEGYSVSREKKERFSLILESASTNQTSMYLCASSLAGRSNQPQHFGDGTRLSIL.

The CDR3 region is CASSVEGRGGYEQYF. In nucleotides, the CDR3 is TGTGCCAGCAGCGTAGAAGGACGGGGGGGTTACGAGCAGTACTTC. The rearrangement uses TRBV9 and TRBJ2-7, with TRBD2 matching 8 bases. Germline assignment: CDR1 SGDLS and CDR2 YYNGEE. With 0 bases clipped from V and 4 bases from J, the junction kept 6 bases outside the gene matches. The CDR3 has 15 residues.

The rearrangement links TRBV7-6 to TRBJ1-3, with unresolved D. CDR1 and CDR2 (germline): SGHVS, FNYEAQ. The length of the CDR3 is 15 residues. Trimming shortened V by 4 bases and J by 0 bases, and 10 bases separated the two germline ends. The CDR3 nucleotides are TGTGCCAGCAGCTCCCCGTGGAGCTCTGGAAACACCATATATTTT. Amino acid sequence: CASSSPWSSGNTIYF.

The V gene is TRBV6-6, the J gene TRBJ2-2; D might be TRBD2 (5 bases). The V end was cut by 4 bases, the J end by 4 bases, with 10 bases between. The V gene's germline CDR1 is MNHNY and CDR2 SVGAGI (reference sequence). This CDR3 spans 14 amino acids. DNA for the CDR3: TGTGCCAGCAGTTTTTGGCTAGCCACCGGGGAGCTGTTTTTT. Its protein product is CASSFWLATGELFF.